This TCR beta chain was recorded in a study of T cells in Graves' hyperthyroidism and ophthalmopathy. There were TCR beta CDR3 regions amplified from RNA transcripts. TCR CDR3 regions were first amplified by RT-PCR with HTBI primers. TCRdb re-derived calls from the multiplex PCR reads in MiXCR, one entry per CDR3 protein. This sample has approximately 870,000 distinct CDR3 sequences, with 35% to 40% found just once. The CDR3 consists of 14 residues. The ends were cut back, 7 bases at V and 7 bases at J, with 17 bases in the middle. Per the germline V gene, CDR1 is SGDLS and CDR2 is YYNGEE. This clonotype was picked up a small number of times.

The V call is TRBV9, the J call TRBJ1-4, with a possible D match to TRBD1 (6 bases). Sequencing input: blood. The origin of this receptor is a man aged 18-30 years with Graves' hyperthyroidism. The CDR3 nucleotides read TGTGCCAGCCGCCCTGAGGGGGGGGGTGAAAAACTGTTTTTT. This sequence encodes CASRPEGGGEKLFF.